This T cell receptor (beta chain) was found in a study of identical twins. V dropped 6 bases and J dropped 5 bases, with 17 bases sitting between them. CDR3 length: 14 residues. Unique molecular identifiers were in the cDNA, with template-switch universal primer binding. TCRdb ran MiXCR on the 5' RACE reads and lists one entry per CDR3 protein. The repertoire holds 700,000 or so distinct CDR3 sequences, around 21% seen once, with around 4.4% in the top ten. This clonotype was found a few times. These sequences were also reported in another study, on T cells expressing NK-cell markers. From that report: What restricted sorting to alpha-beta TCR T cells in several experiments was an anti-gamma-delta TCR antibody.

This TCR derives from a woman aged 18 to 35 in good health. This chain connects TRBV12-3 or TRBV12-4 to TRBJ2-7; D is perhaps TRBD1 or TRBD2 (7 bases each). The sequencing sample was made of PBMCs. Written as DNA, the CDR3 is TGTGCCAGCAGAACGACCCAGGGGGGGAACGAGCAGTACTTC. Translated: CASRTTQGGNEQYF.